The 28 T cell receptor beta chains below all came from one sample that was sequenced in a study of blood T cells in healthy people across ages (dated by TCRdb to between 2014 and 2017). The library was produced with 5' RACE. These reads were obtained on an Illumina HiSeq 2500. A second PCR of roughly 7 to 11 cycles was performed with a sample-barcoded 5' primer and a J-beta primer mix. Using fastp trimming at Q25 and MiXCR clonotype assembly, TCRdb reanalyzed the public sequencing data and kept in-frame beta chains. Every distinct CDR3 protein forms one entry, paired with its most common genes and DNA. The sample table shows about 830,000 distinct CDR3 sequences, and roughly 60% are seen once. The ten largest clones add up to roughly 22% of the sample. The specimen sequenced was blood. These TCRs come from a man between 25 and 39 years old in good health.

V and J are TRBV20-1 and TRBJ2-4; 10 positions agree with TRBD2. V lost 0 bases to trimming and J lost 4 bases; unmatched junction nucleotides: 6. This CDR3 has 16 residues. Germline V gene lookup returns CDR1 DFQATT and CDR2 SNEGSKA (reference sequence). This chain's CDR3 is CSARDFKRGGKNIQYF. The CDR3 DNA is TGCAGTGCTAGAGATTTCAAGCGGGGGGGAAAAAACATTCAGTACTTC.

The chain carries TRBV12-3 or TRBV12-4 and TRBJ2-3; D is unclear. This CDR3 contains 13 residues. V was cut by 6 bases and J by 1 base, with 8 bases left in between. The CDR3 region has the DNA TGTGCCAGCAGCTTCTTGGGCACAGATACGCAGTATTTT. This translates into CASSFLGTDTQYF.

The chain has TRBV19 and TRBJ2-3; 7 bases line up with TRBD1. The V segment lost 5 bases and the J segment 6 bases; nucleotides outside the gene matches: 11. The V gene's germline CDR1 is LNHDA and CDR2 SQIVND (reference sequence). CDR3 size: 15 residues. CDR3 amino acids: CASSSHRQGADTQYF. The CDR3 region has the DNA TGTGCCAGTAGTTCCCACCGACAGGGCGCGGATACGCAGTATTTT.

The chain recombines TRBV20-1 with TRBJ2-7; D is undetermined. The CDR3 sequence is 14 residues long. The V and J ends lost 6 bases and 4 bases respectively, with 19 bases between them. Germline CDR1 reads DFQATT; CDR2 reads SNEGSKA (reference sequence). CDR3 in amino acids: CSARFGLGEYEQYF. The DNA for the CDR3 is TGCAGTGCCCGATTTGGGTTGGGTGAATACGAGCAGTACTTC.

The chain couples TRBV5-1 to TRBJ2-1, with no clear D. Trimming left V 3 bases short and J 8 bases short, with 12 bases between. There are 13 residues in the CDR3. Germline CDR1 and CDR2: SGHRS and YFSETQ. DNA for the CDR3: TGCGCCAGCAGCTCTACAGAGTTCGATGAGCAGTTCTTC. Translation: CASSSTEFDEQFF.

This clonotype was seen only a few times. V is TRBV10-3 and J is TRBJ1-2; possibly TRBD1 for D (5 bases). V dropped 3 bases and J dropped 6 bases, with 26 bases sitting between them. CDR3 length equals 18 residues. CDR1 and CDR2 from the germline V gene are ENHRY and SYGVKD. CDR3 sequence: CAISDHTSKGRPLDGYTF. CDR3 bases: TGTGCCATCAGTGACCACACTTCTAAGGGGAGGCCCTTGGATGGCTACACCTTC.

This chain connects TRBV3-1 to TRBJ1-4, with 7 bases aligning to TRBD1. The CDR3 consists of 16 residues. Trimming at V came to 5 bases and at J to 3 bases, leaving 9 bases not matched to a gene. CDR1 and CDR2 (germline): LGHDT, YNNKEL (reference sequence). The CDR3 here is CASSVQGVAANEKLFF. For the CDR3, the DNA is TGTGCCAGCAGCGTCCAGGGGGTTGCGGCTAATGAAAAACTGTTTTTT. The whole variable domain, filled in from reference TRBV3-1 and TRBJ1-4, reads DTAVSQTPKYLVTQMGNDKSIKCEQNLGHDTMYWYKQDSKKFLKIMFSYNNKELIINETVPNRFSPKSPDKAHLNLHINSLELGDSAVYFCASSVQGVAANEKLFFGSGTQLSVL.

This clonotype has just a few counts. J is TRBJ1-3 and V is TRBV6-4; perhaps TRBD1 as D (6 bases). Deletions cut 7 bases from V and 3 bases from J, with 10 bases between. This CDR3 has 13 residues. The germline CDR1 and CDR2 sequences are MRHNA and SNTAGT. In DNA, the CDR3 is TGTGCCAGCACCAGGACAGATGGAAACACCATATATTTT. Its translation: CASTRTDGNTIYF.

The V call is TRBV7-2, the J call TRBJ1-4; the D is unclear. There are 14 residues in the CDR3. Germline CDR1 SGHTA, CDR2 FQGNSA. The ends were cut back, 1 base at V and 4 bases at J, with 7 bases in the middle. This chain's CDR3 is CASSLDSFNEKLFF. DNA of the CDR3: TGTGCCAGCAGCTTAGACAGCTTTAATGAAAAACTGTTTTTT.

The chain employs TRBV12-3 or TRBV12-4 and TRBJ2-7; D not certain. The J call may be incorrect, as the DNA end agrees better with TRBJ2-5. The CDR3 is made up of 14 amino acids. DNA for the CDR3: TGTGCCAGCAGTAATTTCCCGGGCCAAGAGACCCAGTACTTC. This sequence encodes CASSNFPGQETQYF.

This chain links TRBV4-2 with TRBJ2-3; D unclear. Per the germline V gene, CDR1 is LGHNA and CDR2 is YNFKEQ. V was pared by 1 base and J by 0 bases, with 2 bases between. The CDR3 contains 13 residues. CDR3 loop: CASSQVSTDTQYF. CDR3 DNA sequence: TGTGCCAGCAGCCAAGTTAGCACAGATACGCAGTATTTT.

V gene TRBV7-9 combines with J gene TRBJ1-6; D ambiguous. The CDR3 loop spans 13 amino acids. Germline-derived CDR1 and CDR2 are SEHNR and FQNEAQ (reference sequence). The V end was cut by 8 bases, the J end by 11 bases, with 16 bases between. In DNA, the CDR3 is TGTGCCAGCGGCCGGGCCTTGGATACACCCCTCCACTTT. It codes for CASGRALDTPLHF.

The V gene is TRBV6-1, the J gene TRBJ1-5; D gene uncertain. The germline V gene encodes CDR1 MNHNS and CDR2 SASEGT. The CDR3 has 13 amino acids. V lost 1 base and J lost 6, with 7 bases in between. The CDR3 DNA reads TGTGCCAGCAGTGAAGGTCCGCGTCAGCCCCAGCATTTT. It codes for CASSEGPRQPQHF.

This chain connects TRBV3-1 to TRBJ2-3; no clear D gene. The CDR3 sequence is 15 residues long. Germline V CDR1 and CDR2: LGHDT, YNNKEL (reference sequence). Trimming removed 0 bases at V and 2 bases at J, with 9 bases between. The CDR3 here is CASSQEGRFTDTQYF. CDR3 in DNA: TGTGCCAGCAGCCAAGAAGGACGGTTCACAGATACGCAGTATTTT.

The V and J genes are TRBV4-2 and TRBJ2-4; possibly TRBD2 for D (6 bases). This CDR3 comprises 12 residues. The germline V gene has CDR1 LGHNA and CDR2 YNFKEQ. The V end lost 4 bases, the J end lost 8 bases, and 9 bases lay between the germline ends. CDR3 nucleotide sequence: TGTGCCAGCAGCCGAGGCGGGGACATTCAGTACTTC. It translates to CASSRGGDIQYF.

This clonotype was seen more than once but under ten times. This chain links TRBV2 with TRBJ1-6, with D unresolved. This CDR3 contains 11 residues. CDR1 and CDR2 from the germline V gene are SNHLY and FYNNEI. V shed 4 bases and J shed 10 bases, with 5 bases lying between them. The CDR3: CASSGASPLHF. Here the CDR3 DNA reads TGTGCCAGCAGTGGGGCGTCACCCCTCCACTTT. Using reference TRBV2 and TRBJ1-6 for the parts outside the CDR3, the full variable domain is EPEVTQTPSHQVTQMGQEVILRCVPISNHLYFYWYRQILGQKVEFLVSFYNNEISEKSEIFDDQFSVERPDGSNFTLKIRSTKLEDSAMYFCASSGASPLHFGNGTRLTVT.

CDR3 protein: CASSLDVSYQPQHF. DNA of the CDR3: TGTGCCAGCAGCCTCGACGTCTCCTATCAGCCCCAGCATTTT. The rearrangement links TRBV6-6 to TRBJ1-5; D is undetermined. CDR3 length: 14 residues. CDR1 MNHNY and CDR2 SVGAGI come from the germline V gene (reference sequence). V dropped 6 bases and J dropped 5 bases, with 14 bases sitting between them.

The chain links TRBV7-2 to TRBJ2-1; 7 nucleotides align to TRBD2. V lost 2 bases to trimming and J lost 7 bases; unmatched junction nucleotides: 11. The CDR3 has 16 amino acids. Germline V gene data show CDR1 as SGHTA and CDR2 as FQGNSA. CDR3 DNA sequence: TGTGCCAGCAGCTTAAGGTGGGGGGGGTCAACTAATGAGCAGTTCTTC. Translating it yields CASSLRWGGSTNEQFF. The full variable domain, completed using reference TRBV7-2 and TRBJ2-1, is GAGVSQSPSNKVTEKGKDVELRCDPISGHTALYWYRQSLGQGLEFLIYFQGNSAPDKSGLPSDRFSAERTGGSVSTLTIQRTQQEDSAVYLCASSLRWGGSTNEQFFGPGTRLTVL.

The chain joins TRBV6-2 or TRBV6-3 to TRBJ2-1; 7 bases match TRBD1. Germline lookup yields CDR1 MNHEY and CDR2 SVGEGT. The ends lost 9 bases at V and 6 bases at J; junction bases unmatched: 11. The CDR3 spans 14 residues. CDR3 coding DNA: TGTGCCAGTAAAACCCGGGACAGACCCAATGAGCAGTTCTTC. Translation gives CASKTRDRPNEQFF.

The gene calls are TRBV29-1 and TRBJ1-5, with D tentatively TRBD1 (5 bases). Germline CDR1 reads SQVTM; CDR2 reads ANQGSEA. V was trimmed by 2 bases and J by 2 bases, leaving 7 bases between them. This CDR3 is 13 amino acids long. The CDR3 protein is CSVEQGGNQPQHF. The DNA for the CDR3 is TGCAGCGTTGAACAGGGAGGCAATCAGCCCCAGCATTTT.

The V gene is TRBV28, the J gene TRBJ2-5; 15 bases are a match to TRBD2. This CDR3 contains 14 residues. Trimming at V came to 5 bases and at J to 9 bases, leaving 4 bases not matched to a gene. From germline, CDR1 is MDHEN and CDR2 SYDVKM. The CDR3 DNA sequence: TGTGCCAGCAGTCCCGGACTAGCGGGAGGGGCCCAGTACTTC. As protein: CASSPGLAGGAQYF.

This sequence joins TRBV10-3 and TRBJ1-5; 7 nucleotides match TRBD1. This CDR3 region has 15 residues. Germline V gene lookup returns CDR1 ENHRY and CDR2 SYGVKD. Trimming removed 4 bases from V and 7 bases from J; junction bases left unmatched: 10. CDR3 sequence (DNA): TGTGCCATCAGTGGCCAAGCAGGGGGGCGGCAGCCCCAGCATTTT. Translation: CAISGQAGGRQPQHF.

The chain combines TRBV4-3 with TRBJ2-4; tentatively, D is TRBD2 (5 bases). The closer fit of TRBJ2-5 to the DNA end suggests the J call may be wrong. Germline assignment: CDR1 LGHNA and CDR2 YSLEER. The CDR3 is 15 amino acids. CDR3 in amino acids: CASSQEIARGETQYF. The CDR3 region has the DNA TGCGCCAGCAGCCAAGAAATCGCCCGGGGTGAGACCCAGTACTTC.

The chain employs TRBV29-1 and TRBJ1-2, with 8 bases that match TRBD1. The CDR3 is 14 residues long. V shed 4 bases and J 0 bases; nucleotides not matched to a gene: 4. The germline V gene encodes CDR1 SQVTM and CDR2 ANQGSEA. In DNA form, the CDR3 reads TGCAGCGTTGGGGGGACAGGTACTAACTATGGCTACACCTTC. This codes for CSVGGTGTNYGYTF.

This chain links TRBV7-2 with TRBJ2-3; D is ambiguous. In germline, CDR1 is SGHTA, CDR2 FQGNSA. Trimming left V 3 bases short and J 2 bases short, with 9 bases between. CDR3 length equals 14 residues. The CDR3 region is CASSFSPDTDTQYF. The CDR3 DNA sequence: TGTGCCAGCAGCTTCTCGCCAGACACAGATACGCAGTATTTT.

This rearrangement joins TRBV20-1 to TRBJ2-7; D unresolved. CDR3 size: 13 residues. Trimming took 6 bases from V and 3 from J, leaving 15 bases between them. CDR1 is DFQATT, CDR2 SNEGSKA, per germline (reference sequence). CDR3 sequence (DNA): TGCAGTGCCAGGACCGCTAACCTCTACGAGCAGTACTTC. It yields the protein CSARTANLYEQYF.

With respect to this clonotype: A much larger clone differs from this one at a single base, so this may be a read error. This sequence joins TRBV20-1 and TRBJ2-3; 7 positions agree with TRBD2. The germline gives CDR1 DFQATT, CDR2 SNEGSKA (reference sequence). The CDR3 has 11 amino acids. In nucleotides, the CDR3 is TGCGGTGCCGGGACTACTACAGCGCAGTATTTT. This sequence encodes CGAGTTTAQYF.

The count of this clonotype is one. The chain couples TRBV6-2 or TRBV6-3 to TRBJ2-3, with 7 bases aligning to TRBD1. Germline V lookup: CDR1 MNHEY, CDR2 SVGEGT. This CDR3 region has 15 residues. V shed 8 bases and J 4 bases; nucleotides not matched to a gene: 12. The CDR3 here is CASGLQGSAADTQYF. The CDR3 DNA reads TGTGCCAGCGGCTTACAGGGGTCCGCCGCAGATACGCAGTATTTT.